The TCR beta chain described here comes from a study of regulatory T cells in long-lasting Graves disease. Time point described: persistent/refractory GD, antithyroid drugs over 5 years with positive TRAb. Scientists built the TCR library using RNA that was extracted from PBMCs. Notes on this clonotype: This is likely a read error, given that the CDR3 carries no conserved phenylalanine or tryptophan at its end.

Arm-PCR with iRepertoire HTBI primers amplified the CDR3 regions for these TCR beta libraries. TCRdb fed the multiplex PCR reads into MiXCR, producing one record per CDR3 protein. The data show about 430,000 distinct CDR3 sequences, 21% seen once. There are 14 residues in the CDR3. The V gene's germline CDR1 is DFQATT and CDR2 SNEGSKA (reference sequence). Trimming took 5 bases from V and 9 from J; bases not matched to a gene: 8. This TCR came from a female donor with Graves disease. The specimen comprised peripheral blood mononuclear cells (PBMCs), sampled when the disease was refractory, from a patient treated with antithyroid drugs. The V call is TRBV20-1, the J call TRBJ1-6; 9 bases line up with TRBD1. CDR3 sequence (DNA): TGCAGTGCTCAGGACAGGGGATCGACTTCACCCCTCCACTCT. Its protein product is CSAQDRGSTSPLHS.